This TCR beta chain was profiled in a study of blood T cell repertoires in COVID-19. Germline CDR1 KGHDR, CDR2 SFDVKD. The germline V and J ends were trimmed by 3 bases and 2 bases, with 9 bases remaining between them. This CDR3 region has 14 residues. Seattle participants joined during active infection and were tracked over time. Under the authors' procedure: Amplification with reference gene primers provided the estimates of nucleated cell counts. The protocol was immunoSEQ multiplex PCR, while the TCRdb copy is restricted to in-frame clones and leaves out a portion. From that table come the V and J calls and clone size; the DNA was used to work out D and trimming. The table has roughly 210,000 clones, approximately 81% seen once; the top ten hold more than 9%.

The clonotype comes from a woman aged 80 or older with COVID-19, enrolled during active disease. The rearrangement uses TRBV24-1 and TRBJ2-5, with no clear D. The sample was peripheral blood. The DNA for the CDR3 is TGTGCCACCAGTGATAGCAGGAAACAAGAGACCCAGTACTTC. Its protein is CATSDSRKQETQYF.